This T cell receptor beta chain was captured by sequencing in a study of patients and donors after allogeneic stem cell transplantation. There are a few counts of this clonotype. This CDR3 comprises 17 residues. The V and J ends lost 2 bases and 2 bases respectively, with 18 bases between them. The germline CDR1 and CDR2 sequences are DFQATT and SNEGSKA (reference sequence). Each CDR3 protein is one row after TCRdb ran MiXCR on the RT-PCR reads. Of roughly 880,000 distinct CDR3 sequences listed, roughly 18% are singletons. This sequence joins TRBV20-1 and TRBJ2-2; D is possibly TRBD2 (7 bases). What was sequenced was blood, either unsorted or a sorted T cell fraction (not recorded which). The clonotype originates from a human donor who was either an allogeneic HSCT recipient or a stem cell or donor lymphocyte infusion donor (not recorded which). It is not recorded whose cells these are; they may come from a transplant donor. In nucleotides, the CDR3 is TGCAGTGCTAGACCAGTAACGGGGGGCCTAAACACCGGGGAGCTGTTTTTT. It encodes CSARPVTGGLNTGELFF.